These 20 T cell receptor beta chains originate from one sample sequenced in a study of blood T cell repertoires in COVID-19. The protocol was immunoSEQ multiplex PCR, while the TCRdb copy is restricted to in-frame clones and leaves out a portion. The sample lists 120,000 to 150,000 clones, roughly 84% seen once, with roughly 8% in the top ten. Sequenced material: peripheral blood. The receptors here all came from a human donor in a cohort sampled during active COVID-19.

The gene calls are TRBV5-4 and TRBJ2-5; 12 bases line up with TRBD2. CDR1 and CDR2 (germline): SGHNT, YYREEE (reference sequence). With 4 bases clipped from V and 2 bases from J, the junction kept 6 bases outside the gene matches. The CDR3 extends over 16 amino acids. Here the CDR3 reads CASSPSGGAWQETQYF. The CDR3, as DNA: TGTGCCAGCAGCCCTAGCGGGGGGGCGTGGCAAGAGACCCAGTACTTC.

The chain uses TRBV5-1 and TRBJ1-1; 9 nucleotides agree with TRBD1. V gave up 3 bases and J gave up 1 base; unmatched junction bases: 1. CDR3 length equals 14 residues. Germline-derived CDR1 and CDR2 are SGHRS and YFSETQ. CDR3 amino acids: CASSWGQGNTEAFF. The CDR3 DNA follows: TGCGCCAGCAGCTGGGGACAGGGGAACACTGAAGCTTTCTTT.

The V and J genes are TRBV29-1 and TRBJ2-1; D may be TRBD1 (6 bases). Germline loops: CDR1 SQVTM, CDR2 ANQGSEA. The V end lost 1 base, the J end lost 5 bases, and 12 bases lay between the germline ends. This CDR3 has 14 amino acids. CDR3 region: CSVEGQGFHNEQFF. Here the CDR3 DNA reads TGCAGCGTTGAAGGTCAGGGGTTCCACAATGAGCAGTTCTTC.

This clone was detected once. The V gene is TRBV18, the J gene TRBJ2-1; D possibly corresponds to TRBD2 (5 bases). Germline V gene lookup returns CDR1 KGHSH and CDR2 LQKENI. This CDR3 is built from 13 residues. V shed 3 bases and J shed 7 bases, with 10 bases lying between them. The CDR3 spells CASSPQRLNEQFF. DNA of the CDR3: TGTGCCAGCTCACCGCAGCGACTAAATGAGCAGTTCTTC. The full variable domain, rest sourced from reference TRBV18 and TRBJ2-1, is NAGVMQNPRHLVRRRGQEARLRCSPMKGHSHVYWYRQLPEEGLKFMVYLQKENIIDESGMPKERFSAEFPKEGPSILRIQQVVRGDSAAYFCASSPQRLNEQFFGPGTRLTVL.

This rearrangement joins TRBV3-1 (or the pseudogene TRBV3-2) to TRBJ2-3; 14 bases agree with TRBD2. The germline V gene has CDR1 LGHDT and CDR2 YNNKEL (reference sequence). The V gene end was trimmed by 1 base and the J gene end by 10 bases; junction bases not matched to a gene: 1. This CDR3 spans 14 amino acids. The CDR3 region is CASSQGTSGGSQYF. CDR3 sequence (DNA): TGTGCCAGCAGCCAAGGGACTAGCGGGGGGTCGCAGTATTTT.

The rearrangement joins TRBV6-5 to TRBJ2-7; possibly TRBD2 for D (6 bases). The CDR3 runs to 15 residues. Germline CDR1 is MNHEY and CDR2 is SVGAGI. Trimming left V 4 bases short and J 2 bases short, with 15 bases between. This chain's CDR3 is CASSSSGTEAYEQYF. The CDR3 region has the DNA TGTGCCAGCAGTTCCTCCGGGACTGAGGCCTACGAGCAGTACTTC.

V usage is TRBV3-1 (or the pseudogene TRBV3-2) and J usage is TRBJ2-2; D is uncertain. V lost 5 bases and J 6 bases, leaving 13 bases between the germline ends. Germline CDR1 LGHDT, CDR2 YNNKEL (reference sequence). The CDR3 runs to 14 residues. The CDR3 bases are TGTGCCAGCAGCATGACCTCTAGGTCCGGGGAGCTGTTTTTT. Translation: CASSMTSRSGELFF.

The genes are TRBV28 and TRBJ1-5; TRBD1 agrees at 9 bases. V was pared by 6 bases and J by 0 bases, with 21 bases of the junction left unmatched. The CDR3 length is 21 residues. The germline V gene encodes CDR1 MDHEN and CDR2 SYDVKM. The CDR3 DNA follows: TGTGCCAGCAGCCCTTTAGGCAAGGGACAGGGCGATCTTTATAGCAATCAGCCCCAGCATTTT. Its translation: CASSPLGKGQGDLYSNQPQHF.

The rearrangement uses TRBV5-6 and TRBJ2-3; D gene uncertain. Germline V gene sequence: CDR1 SGHDT, CDR2 YYEEEE. Trimming took 4 bases from V and 1 from J, leaving 10 bases between them. The CDR3 loop spans 14 amino acids. CDR3 sequence: CASSPPRGTDTQYF. CDR3 nucleotides: TGTGCCAGCAGCCCACCGAGAGGCACAGATACGCAGTATTTT.

The chain carries TRBV7-2 and TRBJ2-1, with D perhaps matching TRBD1 (5 bases). Trimming shortened V by 5 bases and J by 6 bases, and 17 bases separated the two germline ends. The CDR3 runs 15 residues. Germline V lookup: CDR1 SGHTA, CDR2 FQGNSA. The CDR3 region has the DNA TGTGCCAGCAGCCCCCATTTCACAGGCTCCAATGAGCAGTTCTTC. This codes for CASSPHFTGSNEQFF.

The chain combines TRBV15 with TRBJ1-2; 9 positions agree with TRBD1. The V and J ends lost 1 base and 2 bases, in that order; junction bases with no gene match: 2. CDR3 length: 15 amino acids. The germline gives CDR1 LNHNV, CDR2 YYDKDF (reference sequence). CDR3 in amino acids: CATSRVTGGNYGYTF. The CDR3 DNA sequence: TGTGCCACCAGCAGAGTTACAGGGGGCAACTATGGCTACACCTTC.

The chain carries TRBV10-2 and TRBJ2-6; TRBD2 agrees at 8 bases. Germline assignment: CDR1 WSHSY and CDR2 SAAADI. V lost 11 bases and J lost 2; bases outside the gene matches: 5. This CDR3 is built from 14 residues. For the CDR3, the DNA is TGCGCCTGCCACGGGGGGGCTGGGGCCAACGTCCTGACTTTC. It yields the protein CACHGGAGANVLTF.

CDR3 coding DNA: TGCGCCAGCAGTGCGGGGAAGGGTACGCAGTATTTT. Residues: CASSAGKGTQYF. V is TRBV10-1 and J is TRBJ2-3; perhaps TRBD2 as D (5 bases). V gave up 4 bases and J gave up 8 bases, with 10 bases separating them. The CDR3 spans 12 residues. Germline loops: CDR1 WNHNN, CDR2 SYGVQD (reference sequence).

The CDR3 here is CASSLQGNTEAFF. CDR3 sequence (DNA): TGTGCCAGCAGTCTCCAGGGGAACACTGAAGCTTTCTTT. The rearrangement joins TRBV6-5 to TRBJ1-1, with a possible D match to TRBD1 (5 bases). The V gene lost 5 bases and the J gene lost 1 base, with 8 bases spanning the gap. This CDR3 comprises 13 residues. Germline values: CDR1 MNHEY, CDR2 SVGAGI.

This clone was observed a handful of times. The conserved phenylalanine or tryptophan is not found at the CDR3 terminus, so this likely reflects a read error. The DNA is left out, because the CDR3 cannot be placed on it with certainty; the CDR3 is given as TCRdb lists it. The chain is built from TRBV6-5 and TRBJ1-2; the DNA was not used to check the table's D call, TRBD1. Germline assignment: CDR1 MNHEY and CDR2 SVGAGI. Ends included, the CDR3 has 13 residues. The CDR3 sequence: CASSRLQGRAIRI.

V usage is TRBV5-1 and J usage is TRBJ1-3; the D gene is possibly TRBD1 (6 bases). Trimming took 0 bases from V and 0 from J, leaving 7 bases between them. CDR3 length: 15 amino acids. Germline values: CDR1 SGHRS, CDR2 YFSETQ. CDR3 nucleotide sequence: TGCGCCAGCAGCTTGGAAGGGGGCTCTGGAAACACCATATATTTT. Protein sequence: CASSLEGGSGNTIYF. Full variable domain (outside the CDR3, taken from reference TRBV5-1 and TRBJ1-3): KAGVTQTPRYLIKTRGQQVTLSCSPISGHRSVSWYQQTPGQGLQFLFEYFSETQRNKGNFPGRFSGRQFSNSRSEMNVSTLELGDSALYLCASSLEGGSGNTIYFGEGSWLTVV.

The chain employs TRBV19 and TRBJ2-3; 7 bases agree with TRBD2. V gave up 5 bases and J gave up 1 base; unmatched junction bases: 6. The germline V gene encodes CDR1 LNHDA and CDR2 SQIVND (reference sequence). This CDR3 contains 15 residues. CDR3: CASSFPRGGTDTQYF. CDR3 bases: TGTGCCAGTAGTTTCCCCCGGGGGGGCACAGATACGCAGTATTTT.

The V and J genes are TRBV6-6 and TRBJ1-5; TRBD1 aligns across 8 bases. The germline V gene has CDR1 MNHNY and CDR2 SVGAGI (reference sequence). V was clipped by 5 bases and J by 6 bases; unmatched bases: 6. The length of the CDR3 is 14 residues. The CDR3 is CASSEPGGGQPQHF. CDR3 DNA: TGTGCCAGCAGTGAGCCAGGGGGCGGTCAGCCCCAGCATTTT.

The chain couples TRBV5-4 to TRBJ2-1, with 9 bases fitting TRBD1. This CDR3 comprises 16 residues. The germline gives CDR1 SGHNT, CDR2 YYREEE (reference sequence). V was clipped by 5 bases and J by 9 bases; unmatched bases: 15. CDR3 DNA sequence: TGTGCCAGCAGGGCCGGGACAGGGCTGATGGGTACTGAGCAGTTCTTC. This translates into CASRAGTGLMGTEQFF.

This chain uses TRBV28 with TRBJ1-2, with 9 bases that match TRBD1. This CDR3 is built from 15 residues. Germline CDR1 is MDHEN and CDR2 is SYDVKM. V trimming: 3 bases; J trimming: 5 bases; junction bases outside the gene matches: 7. CDR3 loop: CASSFRDRDLYGYTF. CDR3 nucleotides: TGTGCCAGCAGTTTCCGGGACAGGGATCTTTATGGCTACACCTTC.